These 12 T cell receptor beta chains originate from one sample sequenced in a study of regulatory T cells in long-lasting Graves disease (dated by TCRdb to the early 2020s). Interpreted using the paper, the time point label stands for: newly diagnosed GD, antithyroid drugs for less than 3 months. For both TCR sequencing and RNA sequencing, RNA was extracted from PBMCs in TRIzol. The method behind the library was multiplex PCR. The sequencer was an Illumina HiSeq 4000. iRepertoire HTBI primers and Arm-PCR amplification of CDR3 regions were used to construct TCR beta libraries. TCRdb handled the public reads itself, with Q25 trimming in fastp and clone calling in MiXCR, and kept productive beta chains. For every CDR3 protein sequence, its rows merge into one entry that carries the most common genes and DNA. The sample table contains about 620,000 distinct CDR3 sequences; only one count was recorded for around 17% of them. The top ten clonotypes cover 15% to 20% of the sample.

The data were also submitted as part of a second study, on T cells in Graves' hyperthyroidism and ophthalmopathy.

Sample: peripheral blood mononuclear cells (PBMCs), taken at new diagnosis, from a patient treated with antithyroid drugs. These receptor sequences come from a woman in her thirties with Graves disease. Donor details come from another sample of the same person, matched by shared clones.

In its sample, this clonotype was seen a few times. The chain uses TRBV20-1 and TRBJ1-5; the D gene is possibly TRBD1 (5 bases). Trimming took 3 bases from V and 6 from J, leaving 12 bases between them. The CDR3 is 13 amino acids. In germline, CDR1 is DFQATT, CDR2 SNEGSKA (reference sequence). The CDR3 loop is CSARAQESQPQHF. CDR3 bases: TGCAGTGCTAGGGCACAGGAGTCTCAGCCCCAGCATTTT.

A few counts support this clonotype. The chain combines TRBV28 with TRBJ1-2; D might be TRBD1 (6 bases). V lost 10 bases and J lost 0, with 18 bases in between. CDR3 length: 15 amino acids. Germline assignment: CDR1 MDHEN and CDR2 SYDVKM. CDR3 DNA sequence: TGTGCCACCCACGGACAGTATATTACTAACTATGGCTACACCTTC. It specifies CATHGQYITNYGYTF.

To note about this clonotype: Given a much more abundant clone one base away, this may be a read error. The J gene is TRBJ1-1, the V gene TRBV28, with no clear D. Per the germline V gene, CDR1 is MDHEN and CDR2 is SYDVKM. This CDR3 spans 14 amino acids. The CDR3 region is CASSFTRANTGAFF. The CDR3 region has the DNA TGTGCCAGCAGTTTTACCCGGGCGAACACTGGAGCTTTCTTT.

The rearrangement links TRBV7-9 to TRBJ1-6; D possibly corresponds to TRBD1 (5 bases). CDR1 and CDR2 from the germline V gene are SEHNR and FQNEAQ (reference sequence). V was pared by 8 bases and J by 6 bases, with 14 bases between. The CDR3 extends over 14 amino acids. This CDR3 reads CASVQGYSNSPLHF. CDR3 bases: TGTGCCAGCGTGCAGGGTTACAGTAATTCACCCCTCCACTTT.

The V call is TRBV29-1, the J call TRBJ2-1; D is undetermined. Germline CDR1 reads SQVTM; CDR2 reads ANQGSEA. CDR3 length: 14 amino acids. V dropped 6 bases and J dropped 2 bases, with 14 bases sitting between them. The CDR3 bases are TGCAGCGTCGCCGACACTTGGACCTACAATGAGCAGTTCTTC. It codes for CSVADTWTYNEQFF.

Comments on this clonotype: Since a much larger clone is just one base distant, this may be a read error. The chain links TRBV6-2 or TRBV6-3 to TRBJ2-1, with D possibly matching TRBD1 (5 bases). Germline lookup yields CDR1 MNHEY and CDR2 SVGEGT. This CDR3 is built from 14 residues. Trimming pared 6 bases from V and 9 bases from J, leaving 18 bases between. As DNA, the CDR3 is TGTGCCAGCAGCGATGGTGTAAGAGACAGTGAGCAGTTCTTC. This gives the protein CASSDGVRDSEQFF.

The chain joins TRBV27 to TRBJ2-5; the match to TRBD1 covers 7 bases. V shed 6 bases, J shed 5 bases, and the junction held 9 bases outside the gene matches. The germline V gene has CDR1 MNHEY and CDR2 SMNVEV (reference sequence). The CDR3 sequence is 14 residues long. The CDR3 region has the DNA TGTGCCAGCAGGCCAGGGACAGTTGGGGAGACCCAGTACTTC. Its protein is CASRPGTVGETQYF.

Many counts were recorded for this clonotype. The chain carries TRBV29-1 and TRBJ2-7, with a possible D match to TRBD2 (5 bases). Germline CDR1 is SQVTM and CDR2 is ANQGSEA. V shed 6 bases and J shed 2 bases, with 8 bases lying between them. CDR3 length: 11 residues. Written as DNA, the CDR3 is TGCAGCGTCGGGGATCCCTACGAGCAGTACTTC. Translation gives CSVGDPYEQYF.

This clonotype occurred a few times. As DNA, the CDR3 is TGCAGCGTTGAAAAAGGATCTAACTATGGCTACACCTTC. Protein product: CSVEKGSNYGYTF. The chain employs TRBV29-1 and TRBJ1-2; D is undetermined. The V end lost 2 bases, the J end lost 0 bases, and 7 bases lay between the germline ends. This CDR3 comprises 13 residues. In germline, CDR1 is SQVTM, CDR2 ANQGSEA.

The V and J genes are TRBV11-1 and TRBJ2-2; D tentatively fits TRBD1 or TRBD2 (6 bases each). Between the trimmed V and J ends, which lost 4 bases and 6 bases, there was a span of 15 bases. Germline lookup yields CDR1 SGHAT and CDR2 FQDESV (reference sequence). This CDR3 has 15 residues. The CDR3 reads CASSSRGVGAGELFF. CDR3 sequence (DNA): TGTGCCAGCAGCTCTAGGGGGGTCGGGGCCGGGGAGCTGTTTTTT.

The rearrangement joins TRBV7-9 to TRBJ1-3; D is perhaps TRBD1 (5 bases). Trimming removed 5 bases at V and 0 bases at J, with 11 bases between. The germline V gene has CDR1 SEHNR and CDR2 FQNEAQ (reference sequence). The CDR3 has 15 residues. The CDR3 DNA follows: TGTGCCAGCAGCCAATCGGGGGGCTCTGGAAACACCATATATTTT. As protein: CASSQSGGSGNTIYF.

In its sample, this clonotype was seen many times. The rearrangement uses TRBV10-3 and TRBJ1-3, with D possibly matching TRBD1 (6 bases). This CDR3 is 12 amino acids long. Germline CDR1 and CDR2: ENHRY and SYGVKD. V was cut by 8 bases and J by 4 bases, with 9 bases left in between. The CDR3 loop is CAIRDIGNTIYF. The CDR3 coding sequence is TGTGCCATCCGGGACATAGGAAACACCATATATTTT.